A single sample is the source of the 13 T cell receptor beta chains below, sequenced in a study of cytomegalovirus exposure and HLA in healthy donors. The PCR contained 60 Vbeta and 13 Jbeta primers. Here immunoSEQ multiplex PCR was the method, and the copy in TCRdb shows in-frame clones only, minus some. The sample shows about 88,000 clones, 70% to 75% of them seen only once. The sequencing input was PBMCs. The receptors derive from a woman between 18 and 29 years old in good health and CMV-seropositive.

The chain links TRBV6-1 to TRBJ2-3; D might be TRBD1 (6 bases). The germline V and J ends were trimmed by 6 bases and 0 bases, with 10 bases remaining between them. CDR3 length equals 14 residues. The germline gives CDR1 MNHNS, CDR2 SASEGT. The CDR3 DNA is TGTGCCAGCAGGACAGGAGGTAGCACAGATACGCAGTATTTT. It codes for CASRTGGSTDTQYF.

V gene TRBV27 combines with J gene TRBJ2-1; 10 bases are a match to TRBD1. CDR3 size: 16 residues. CDR1 and CDR2 from the germline V gene are MNHEY and SMNVEV (reference sequence). Trimming removed 3 bases from V and 7 bases from J; junction bases left unmatched: 9. CDR3 nucleotide sequence: TGTGCCAGCAGTTTGGTCTGGGACAGGGGAAATAATGAGCAGTTCTTC. The encoded protein is CASSLVWDRGNNEQFF.

This clone was counted a few times. The rearrangement joins TRBV6-1 to TRBJ2-1; D is possibly TRBD2 (6 bases). V was pared by 6 bases and J by 4 bases, with 10 bases between. The length of the CDR3 is 13 residues. CDR1 is MNHNS and CDR2 is SASEGT in the germline V gene. Written as DNA, the CDR3 is TGTGCCAGCAGCAGGGAGGAATACAATGAGCAGTTCTTC. Its translation: CASSREEYNEQFF.

This clone ranks as medium-sized (0.01 to 0.1%). V gene TRBV7-9 combines with J gene TRBJ2-7; D may be TRBD2 (5 bases). Trimming shortened V by 4 bases and J by 3 bases, and 16 bases separated the two germline ends. The germline V gene has CDR1 SEHNR and CDR2 FQNEAQ (reference sequence). The CDR3 contains 15 residues. This CDR3 is CASSSRDVGNYEQYF. Here the CDR3 DNA reads TGTGCCAGCAGCTCCCGGGATGTGGGCAACTACGAGCAGTACTTC.

This sequence joins TRBV7-6 and TRBJ1-1; 7 positions agree with TRBD1. The CDR3 totals 14 residues. With 4 bases clipped from V and 1 base from J, the junction kept 3 bases outside the gene matches. Germline-derived CDR1 and CDR2 are SGHVS and FNYEAQ. CDR3 loop: CASSYDRANTEAFF. The CDR3 DNA sequence: TGTGCCAGCAGCTACGACAGGGCGAACACTGAAGCTTTCTTT.

The rearrangement links TRBV28 to TRBJ1-1, with D possibly being TRBD1 (5 bases). This CDR3 has 11 amino acids. Trimming left V 8 bases short and J 10 bases short, with 14 bases between. Germline CDR1 MDHEN, CDR2 SYDVKM. This CDR3 is CASGGVWGAFF. The CDR3 region has the DNA TGTGCCAGCGGGGGGGTCTGGGGAGCTTTCTTT.

The chain couples TRBV6-6 to TRBJ2-7; D remains ambiguous. The germline gives CDR1 MNHNY, CDR2 SVGAGI (reference sequence). V lost 8 bases and J lost 0, with 8 bases in between. The CDR3 extends over 12 amino acids. DNA for the CDR3: TGTGCCAGCGATTGGAGCTCCTACGAGCAGTACTTC. Protein product: CASDWSSYEQYF.

The chain couples TRBV7-8 to TRBJ1-4, with a possible D match to TRBD1 (6 bases). CDR1 is SGHVS and CDR2 is FQNEAQ in the germline V gene. Trimming removed 4 bases at V and 0 bases at J, with 18 bases between. The CDR3 consists of 18 residues. DNA of the CDR3: TGTGCCAGCAGCTCCCGGGACAAGGCCTTTGCAACTAATGAAAAACTGTTTTTT. Its translation is CASSSRDKAFATNEKLFF.

This chain joins TRBV15 and TRBJ1-6; 8 nucleotides align to TRBD1. This CDR3 has 16 amino acids. Germline assignment: CDR1 LNHNV and CDR2 YYDKDF (reference sequence). The ends lost 3 bases at V and 7 bases at J; junction bases unmatched: 8. The CDR3 bases are TGTGCCACCAGCAGGGGGACAGGCGTTCGGAATTCACCCCTCCACTTT. It translates to CATSRGTGVRNSPLHF.

This clone was counted a few times. V gene TRBV7-2 combines with J gene TRBJ2-2, with 8 positions matching TRBD2. Germline lookup yields CDR1 SGHTA and CDR2 FQGNSA. There are 16 residues in the CDR3. Losses at the gene ends were 2 bases for V and 3 bases for J; bases not matched to a gene: 5. The CDR3 protein is CASSLQASGYTGELFF. The CDR3 coding sequence is TGTGCCAGCAGCTTACAGGCTAGCGGGTACACCGGGGAGCTGTTTTTT.

This clone was seen a single time. The chain recombines TRBV18 with TRBJ1-1, with D perhaps matching TRBD1 (5 bases). V gave up 2 bases and J gave up 5 bases, with 12 bases separating them. Per germline, CDR1 KGHSH and CDR2 LQKENI. This CDR3 has 14 amino acids. For the CDR3, the DNA is TGTGCCAGCTCACCAATCAGGGATCGGACTGAAGCTTTCTTT. This encodes CASSPIRDRTEAFF.

J is TRBJ1-1 and V is TRBV7-9; no reliable D call. This CDR3 has 13 residues. CDR1 is SEHNR, CDR2 FQNEAQ, per germline (reference sequence). V lost 5 bases and J 1 base, leaving 8 bases between the germline ends. The CDR3 nucleotides are TGTGCCAGCAGCCCTTCCTCGAACACTGAAGCTTTCTTT. It yields the protein CASSPSSNTEAFF.

This chain joins TRBV27 and TRBJ2-7; TRBD2 aligns across 8 bases. Germline CDR1 and CDR2: MNHEY and SMNVEV (reference sequence). The CDR3 totals 13 residues. Trimming removed 3 bases from V and 5 bases from J; junction bases left unmatched: 3. This CDR3 reads CASSLISGNEQYF. Written as DNA, the CDR3 is TGTGCCAGCAGTTTGATTAGCGGGAACGAGCAGTACTTC.